One sample yielded the 30 T cell receptor beta chains listed below, sequenced in a study of CD8 T cells in ankylosing spondylitis. TCRdb redid the calling of the 5' RACE reads with MiXCR, one entry per CDR3 protein. Of 100,000 to 150,000 distinct CDR3 sequences in the sample, roughly 7.3% were seen once. Material for sequencing was blood, either unsorted or a sorted T cell fraction (not recorded which). All receptors come from a male donor with ankylosing spondylitis or in good health (not recorded which).

There are a few counts of this clonotype. V usage is TRBV6-2 or TRBV6-3 and J usage is TRBJ2-5, with D unresolved. The CDR3 consists of 16 residues. Looked up from germline, CDR1 is MNHEY and CDR2 is SVGEGT. The V end was cut by 0 bases, the J end by 3 bases, with 14 bases between. CDR3: CASSYSALGDKETQYF. Here the CDR3 DNA reads TGTGCCAGCAGTTACTCGGCTTTAGGAGATAAAGAGACCCAGTACTTC.

This clonotype was counted many times. Relative to the germline gene, one junction end is altered; a read error may explain this. The rearrangement uses TRBV10-3 and TRBJ1-1; D call uncertain. This CDR3 region has 15 residues. From germline, CDR1 is ENHRY and CDR2 SYGVKD. The CDR3 DNA follows: TGTGCCATCAGGGAGTCGTCGGCAGCCAACACTGAAGCTTTCTTT. Its translation is CAIRESSAANTEAFF.

The chain couples TRBV5-1 to TRBJ2-3, with D uncertain. Trimming stripped 0 bases from V and 2 bases from J, with 7 bases between. The CDR3 extends over 14 amino acids. From germline, CDR1 is SGHRS and CDR2 YFSETQ. Written as DNA, the CDR3 is TGCGCCAGCAGCTTGGTAAGGGACACAGATACGCAGTATTTT. Its translation: CASSLVRDTDTQYF.

This clonotype was counted ten times or more. V is TRBV29-1 and J is TRBJ2-6; D possibly corresponds to TRBD2 (5 bases). Germline V lookup: CDR1 SQVTM, CDR2 ANQGSEA. This CDR3 is built from 15 residues. The V end was cut by 6 bases, the J end by 1 base, with 13 bases between. DNA for the CDR3: TGCAGCGTCCATCTTACTAGGTCTGGGGCCAACGTCCTGACTTTC. Protein product: CSVHLTRSGANVLTF.

This clonotype was seen more than once but under ten times. The chain joins TRBV20-1 to TRBJ2-1, with 10 bases that match TRBD1. The CDR3 spans 14 residues. V lost 0 bases, J lost 7 bases, and 3 bases stayed unmatched. Germline lookup yields CDR1 DFQATT and CDR2 SNEGSKA (reference sequence). CDR3 bases: TGCAGTGCTAGAGATATGGACAGGGGGAATGAGCAGTTCTTC. Its translation: CSARDMDRGNEQFF.

This clonotype was picked up many times. V gene TRBV25-1 combines with J gene TRBJ2-3, with D possibly being TRBD1 or TRBD2 (5 bases each). CDR1 and CDR2 from the germline V gene are MGHDK and SYGVNS. The CDR3 has 11 amino acids. Trimming cost V 3 bases and J 9 bases, with 7 bases left between them. CDR3 DNA sequence: TGTGCCAGCAGTGATAGGGACACGCAGTATTTT. It is translated as CASSDRDTQYF. The full variable domain, in which reference TRBV25-1 and TRBJ2-3 provide the parts outside the CDR3, is EADIYQTPRYLVIGTGKKITLECSQTMGHDKMYWYQQDPGMELHLIHYSYGVNSTEKGDLSSESTVSRIRTEHFPLTLESARPSHTSQYLCASSDRDTQYFGPGTRLTVL.

This clonotype was detected many times. The chain couples TRBV7-2 to TRBJ2-2; 9 nucleotides align to TRBD2. Germline V gene data show CDR1 as SGHTA and CDR2 as FQGNSA. V shed 4 bases, J shed 4 bases, and the junction held 4 bases outside the gene matches. The CDR3 is 15 residues long. The CDR3 DNA follows: TGTGCCAGCAGCTCTGGACTAGCGTCCACCGGGGAGCTGTTTTTT. Its translation is CASSSGLASTGELFF.

This clonotype was counted many times. The gene calls are TRBV29-1 and TRBJ2-7, with a tentative D call TRBD2 (5 bases). The V end lost 7 bases, the J end lost 0 bases, and 13 bases lay between the germline ends. Germline V gene sequence: CDR1 SQVTM, CDR2 ANQGSEA. The CDR3 runs to 13 residues. The CDR3 nucleotides are TGCAGCGCTAAAACCGGGAACTCCTACGAGCAGTACTTC. Protein: CSAKTGNSYEQYF.

A word on this clonotype: This may come from a read error, since a much larger clone is one base off. This chain joins TRBV5-5 and TRBJ1-1; D ambiguous. CDR3 size: 17 residues. Trimming removed 0 bases at V and 2 bases at J, with 17 bases between. Germline V lookup: CDR1 SGHKS, CDR2 YYEKEE (reference sequence). The CDR3 DNA reads TGTGCCAGCAGCTTGGTGGGCGGGAGACGGCTAAACACTGAAGCTTTCTTT. Protein product: CASSLVGGRRLNTEAFF.

The chain combines TRBV4-2 with TRBJ2-7, with TRBD1 matching over 9 bases. V lost 4 bases to trimming and J lost 7 bases; unmatched junction nucleotides: 5. The CDR3 sequence is 13 residues long. The germline V gene encodes CDR1 LGHNA and CDR2 YNFKEQ. In DNA form, the CDR3 reads TGTGCCAGCAGCCCTGGACAGGGGCTAGAGCAGTACTTC. Encoded protein: CASSPGQGLEQYF.

This clonotype was found many times. One end of the junction varies from germline; a read error may be responsible. The chain links TRBV2 to TRBJ2-7; possibly TRBD2 for D (6 bases). Looked up from germline, CDR1 is SNHLY and CDR2 is FYNNEI. The CDR3 consists of 12 residues. The CDR3 loop is CASSPTGDLLLF. Here the CDR3 DNA reads TGTGCCAGCAGTCCGACTGGGGACTTACTACTCTTC.

This clonotype was observed a handful of times. This rearrangement joins TRBV7-3 to TRBJ2-5, with D perhaps TRBD2 (6 bases). Per the germline V gene, CDR1 is SGHTA and CDR2 is FQGTGA. CDR3 length: 13 residues. The germline V and J ends were trimmed by 2 bases and 4 bases, with 8 bases remaining between them. CDR3: CASSLGGRETQYF. CDR3 DNA sequence: TGTGCCAGCAGCTTAGGGGGGAGAGAGACCCAGTACTTC.

This clonotype was recorded a few times. CDR3 in amino acids: CASSTDRPTVTGELFF. In DNA form, the CDR3 reads TGTGCCAGCAGCACGGACAGGCCCACGGTCACCGGGGAGCTGTTTTTT. The chain combines TRBV5-8 with TRBJ2-2; TRBD1 aligns across 7 bases. CDR3 length: 16 residues. CDR1 and CDR2 (germline): SGHTS, YDEGEE. V was clipped by 4 bases and J by 4 bases; unmatched bases: 10.

There are many counts of this clonotype. V usage is TRBV20-1 and J usage is TRBJ2-2, with D uncertain. Germline CDR1 and CDR2: DFQATT and SNEGSKA (reference sequence). The CDR3 sequence is 14 residues long. V lost 1 base to trimming and J lost 1 base, with 7 bases between them. The CDR3 DNA is TGCAGTGCTAGAGGCCAGCTGAACACCGGGGAGCTGTTTTTT. This translates into CSARGQLNTGELFF.

This clonotype was detected ten times or more. The chain couples TRBV21-1 to TRBJ1-5; the table calls TRBD1, which could not be checked here. TRBV21-1 is annotated as a pseudogene. This CDR3 region has 13 residues. CDR3 DNA: TGTGCCAGCAGCAAGAGACAGTATCAGCCCCAGCATTTT. Encoded protein: CASSKRQYQPQHF.

About this clonotype itself: Given a much more abundant clone one base away, this may be a read error. CDR3 DNA sequence: TGTGCCAGCAGCGTGACAGAGAGCTCCTATAATTCACCCCTCCTCTTT. Residues: CASSVTESSYNSPLLF. The chain couples TRBV9 to TRBJ1-6; D might be TRBD1 (5 bases). In germline, CDR1 is SGDLS, CDR2 YYNGEE. This CDR3 is 16 amino acids long. The whole variable domain, remainder taken from reference TRBV9 and TRBJ1-6, is DSGVTQTPKHLITATGQRVTLRCSPRSGDLSVYWYQQSLDQGLQFLIQYYNGEERAKGNILERFSAQQFPDLHSELNLSSLELGDSALYFCASSVTESSYNSPLLFGNGTRLTVT.

This clonotype showed up just a few times. This chain links TRBV5-1 with TRBJ1-1; 8 bases agree with TRBD1. The length of the CDR3 is 14 residues. CDR1 is SGHRS and CDR2 is YFSETQ in the germline V gene. Unmatched junction bases numbered 7, after V lost 3 bases and J lost 6 bases. This chain's CDR3 is CASSSQGAGAEAFF. The CDR3, as DNA: TGCGCCAGCAGCTCGCAGGGGGCAGGGGCTGAAGCTTTCTTT.

This clonotype was recorded at least ten times. The rearrangement uses TRBV7-3 and TRBJ2-7; 10 bases fit TRBD2. V was clipped by 1 base and J by 7 bases; unmatched bases: 10. Germline V lookup: CDR1 SGHTA, CDR2 FQGTGA. This CDR3 is built from 16 residues. CDR3 in DNA: TGTGCCAGCAGCTTAATACCGGCTAGCGGGAGTCGGGAGCAGTACTTC. Encoded protein: CASSLIPASGSREQYF.

This clonotype was recorded many times. The rearrangement uses TRBV11-2 and TRBJ2-7, with D tentatively TRBD1 or TRBD2 (6 bases each). In germline, CDR1 is SGHAT, CDR2 FQNNGV. The V end lost 1 base, the J end lost 3 bases, and 13 bases lay between the germline ends. The CDR3 loop spans 15 amino acids. Here the CDR3 reads CASSLARGTHYEQYF. The CDR3 DNA sequence: TGTGCCAGCAGCTTAGCCCGGGGGACACACTACGAGCAGTACTTC.

This clonotype was picked up many times. The chain links TRBV20-1 to TRBJ2-2; D possibly corresponds to TRBD1 (5 bases). V lost 5 bases and J lost 4, with 11 bases in between. Germline values: CDR1 DFQATT, CDR2 SNEGSKA (reference sequence). The CDR3 is 13 amino acids. The CDR3 sequence is CSAPEGATGELFF. The CDR3 DNA reads TGCAGTGCTCCCGAAGGGGCCACCGGGGAGCTGTTTTTT.

This clonotype was seen at least ten times. The V call is TRBV20-1, the J call TRBJ2-1; the match to TRBD2 covers 15 bases. CDR3 size: 15 residues. Germline loops: CDR1 DFQATT, CDR2 SNEGSKA (reference sequence). V dropped 6 bases and J dropped 8; count of bases not matched to a gene: 8. The CDR3 loop is CSADGTSGRRYEQFF. The CDR3 DNA sequence: TGCAGTGCCGACGGGACTAGCGGGAGGAGATATGAGCAGTTCTTC.

The chain links TRBV4-3 to TRBJ1-1, with D uncertain. With 0 bases removed from V and 5 bases from J, the gap between germline ends came to 10 bases. Germline CDR1 reads LGHNA; CDR2 reads YSLEER. The CDR3 sequence is 14 residues long. The CDR3 spells CASSQDQAVTEAFF. In DNA, the CDR3 is TGCGCCAGCAGCCAAGATCAAGCAGTGACTGAAGCTTTCTTT.

This clonotype was seen repeatedly, ten times or more. The J gene is TRBJ2-3, the V gene TRBV5-1, with 9 bases lining up with TRBD1. The CDR3 spans 17 residues. Germline-derived CDR1 and CDR2 are SGHRS and YFSETQ. With 4 bases clipped from V and 6 bases from J, the junction kept 15 bases outside the gene matches. As DNA, the CDR3 is TGCGCCAGCAGCCCGTGGGAATCGGGACAGGGTTCGGATACGCAGTATTTT. It translates to CASSPWESGQGSDTQYF.

This clonotype was seen repeatedly, ten times or more. This chain links TRBV30 with TRBJ1-1; D is ambiguous. With 2 bases removed from V and 5 bases from J, the gap between germline ends came to 18 bases. This CDR3 is 15 amino acids long. Germline V gene data show CDR1 as GTSNPN and CDR2 as SVGIG (reference sequence). The CDR3 spells CAWSSKQLLRTEAFF. The CDR3 region has the DNA TGTGCCTGGAGTTCCAAACAGCTACTAAGGACTGAAGCTTTCTTT.

This clonotype was seen only a few times. J is TRBJ2-7 and V is TRBV4-1, with 10 bases that match TRBD1. V lost 1 base to trimming and J lost 5 bases; unmatched junction nucleotides: 5. The V gene's germline CDR1 is MGHRA and CDR2 YSYEKL. The CDR3 length is 15 residues. DNA of the CDR3: TGCGCCAGCAGCCAAGTGGGACAGGGGAAAAACGAGCAGTACTTC. It is translated as CASSQVGQGKNEQYF.

At least ten counts were recorded for this clonotype. V and J are TRBV25-1 and TRBJ2-1; no firm D call. V was clipped by 1 base and J by 4 bases, with 5 bases between them. From germline, CDR1 is MGHDK and CDR2 SYGVNS. The CDR3 runs 13 residues. This CDR3 reads CASSEWPYNEQFF. The DNA for the CDR3 is TGTGCCAGCAGTGAATGGCCTTACAATGAGCAGTTCTTC.

V and J are TRBV4-2 and TRBJ2-3, with D uncertain. The CDR3 covers 14 residues. CDR1 is LGHNA and CDR2 is YNFKEQ in the germline V gene. V was pared by 4 bases and J by 5 bases, with 13 bases between. CDR3 protein: CASSLRRAQDTQYF. Here the CDR3 DNA reads TGTGCCAGCAGCCTCCGCCGGGCTCAAGATACGCAGTATTTT.

The chain uses TRBV29-1 and TRBJ1-1; D may be TRBD1 (6 bases). The CDR3 is made up of 15 amino acids. The V gene's germline CDR1 is SQVTM and CDR2 ANQGSEA. Trimming cost V 3 bases and J 1 base, with 15 bases left between them. The CDR3 sequence: CSVDVAGHPNTEAFF. The CDR3, as DNA: TGCAGCGTTGATGTGGCGGGACACCCGAACACTGAAGCTTTCTTT.

The sample holds many counts of this clonotype. The J gene is TRBJ1-6, the V gene TRBV20-1; D not certain. The germline V and J ends were trimmed by 4 bases and 7 bases, with 8 bases remaining between them. There are 12 residues in the CDR3. The germline V gene has CDR1 DFQATT and CDR2 SNEGSKA (reference sequence). The CDR3 region has the DNA TGCAGTGCTACTACAGCGAATTCACCCCTCCACTTT. It encodes CSATTANSPLHF.

This clonotype has a count of ten or more. J is TRBJ1-2 and V is TRBV20-1; D is possibly TRBD1 (5 bases). The CDR3 is made up of 10 amino acids. Germline V gene sequence: CDR1 DFQATT, CDR2 SNEGSKA (reference sequence). With 6 bases removed from V and 4 bases from J, the gap between germline ends came to 6 bases. The CDR3 sequence is CSAGTYGYTF. CDR3 in DNA: TGCAGTGCGGGGACCTATGGCTACACCTTC.